The rows below give T cell receptor beta chains drawn from one sample of a study of T cells expressing NK-cell markers. TCRdb reworked the 5' RACE reads into one entry per CDR3 protein, no DNA. This sample's table has roughly 450,000 distinct CDR3 sequences. Sequences were obtained from blood T cells: a sorted CD56 or NKG2C T cell subset, CD4+ or CD8+ T cells, or bulk PBMC T cells (not recorded which). These receptors all come from a woman in her 50s in good health. CDR3s include the opening cysteine and the closing phenylalanine or tryptophan.

TRBV29-1	TRBJ2-5	CSVSRRVGFTIQERQETQYF
TRBV20-1	TRBJ2-1	CSAGPSGIVSNEQFF
TRBV30	TRBJ1-1	CASGTARAVNTEAFF
TRBV20-1	TRBJ2-5	CSVEGLSGGQETQYF
TRBV28	TRBJ2-2	CASSLLGGPTGELFF
TRBV5-1	TRBJ2-1	CASSVSGTSGGSGSSRYNEQFF
TRBV6-2/TRBV6-3	TRBJ2-3	CASSLDSGRAGLVTDTQYF
TRBV12-3/TRBV12-4	TRBJ2-3	CASTNSNTQYF
TRBV5-1	TRBJ2-2	CASSLDGVGELFF
TRBV6-1	TRBJ2-1	CASKTGVRSYNEQFF
TRBV6-6	TRBJ2-1	CASSYQGQFSEQFF
TRBV10-3	TRBJ2-3	CAILLGAPEGTDTQYF
TRBV14	TRBJ2-1	CASSRPGLTQNNEQFF
TRBV7-9	TRBJ2-2	CASSSRAGGGTGELFF
TRBV6-1	TRBJ2-4	CASDEGAKNIQYF
TRBV29-1	TRBJ1-2	CSVETRTAWDGYTF
TRBV5-5	TRBJ2-2	CASSPVAGERGTGELFF
TRBV30	TRBJ1-2	CAWSTLFSTGRNRGYTF
TRBV4-1	TRBJ2-2	CASSQGGTVGTGELFF
TRBV5-1	TRBJ2-1	CASSADTGTLYQSEQFF
TRBV4-1	TRBJ2-2	CASRGGMPNTGELFF
TRBV2	TRBJ2-7	CASRTDAYEQYF
TRBV24-1	TRBJ2-1	CATSAGTTNNEQFF
TRBV29-1	TRBJ2-1	CSVDPGTGGRAWFF
TRBV2	TRBJ2-1	CASLRMGLAGRGSYNEQFF
TRBV20-1	TRBJ2-1	CSARITSGTIYNEQFF
TRBV12-3/TRBV12-4	TRBJ2-5	CASSLEGRETQYF
TRBV3-1	TRBJ2-7	CASSRTMGDHEQYF
TRBV20-1	TRBJ1-2	CSALPLGVDYGYTF
TRBV7-2	TRBJ2-3	CASPGASRATDTQYF
TRBV28	TRBJ1-6	CASKGDHLQYNSPLHF
TRBV9	TRBJ2-1	CASSVATPTSGYNEQFF
TRBV14	TRBJ2-1	CASTVGLVRFGEQFF
TRBV20-1	TRBJ1-2	CSVDRGLRYGYTF
TRBV29-1	TRBJ2-5	CSVGQGAGETQYF
TRBV7-2	TRBJ2-1	CASSLAYSSYNEQFF
TRBV5-1	TRBJ2-5	CASSFMWGKETQYF
TRBV6-5	TRBJ2-1	CASTPTGIYNEQFF
TRBV12-3/TRBV12-4	TRBJ2-7	CASSPAGNPTSSRYF
TRBV20-1	TRBJ2-1	CSARDPGGNKADEQFF
TRBV6-9	TRBJ2-7	CASSYRGTGVHEQYF
TRBV11-2	TRBJ2-5	CASSLDRESQTQYF
TRBV20-1	TRBJ1-5	CSARARGNSNQPQHF
TRBV27	TRBJ2-1	CASRERPNEQFF
TRBV30	TRBJ2-7	CAWSGTGSTYEQYF
TRBV11-3	TRBJ2-1	CASSPQRGVGTPNEQFF
TRBV5-1	TRBJ2-4	CASSLTGGGLNIQYF
TRBV5-1	TRBJ2-7	CASSLADRGGHEQYF
TRBV10-3	TRBJ1-2	CAAYQGSDYGYTF
TRBV7-2	TRBJ2-5	CASSQGRGRLETQYF
TRBV27	TRBJ2-3	CASSLFAQGADTQYF
TRBV10-3	TRBJ2-3	CAIRAADTQYF
TRBV10-3	TRBJ2-2	CAIRSQITGELFF
TRBV12-3/TRBV12-4	TRBJ2-7	CASGVGIRAYEQYF
TRBV7-8	TRBJ2-1	CASSLAPDLRKFF